Sequencing of this TCR beta chain was carried out in a study of T-cell memory formation after mild COVID-19. 5'RACE with constant-segment primers built TCRalpha and TCRbeta cDNA libraries with UMIs. TCRdb ran MiXCR on the 5' RACE reads and lists one entry per CDR3 protein. This repertoire shows under 200,000 distinct CDR3 sequences, around a tenth found once; its top ten account for 3.5% to 4%. Overall study findings and caveats: Shrinking CD4+ clones resided mostly in CM and EM, and CD8+ ones in EMRA. The SARS-CoV-2 specificity of second-wave clones reaching peak at day 37 remained unverified.

In its sample, this clonotype was seen a few times. Its antigen is still unknown. This CDR3 comprises 16 residues. The V gene's germline CDR1 is MNHNY and CDR2 SVGAGI (reference sequence). V was cut by 3 bases and J by 0 bases, with 9 bases left in between. Input material: PBMCs or a T cell subset sorted from them (not recorded which). V and J are TRBV6-6 and TRBJ1-6; D is unclear. The TCR originated in a man aged 18-30 years who had mild COVID-19 (a few samples of this study predate the infection). Cell type and time point are not known. DNA of the CDR3: TGTGCCAGCAGTTATGTCTGGGGCTCCTATAATTCACCCCTCCACTTT. Translated: CASSYVWGSYNSPLHF.